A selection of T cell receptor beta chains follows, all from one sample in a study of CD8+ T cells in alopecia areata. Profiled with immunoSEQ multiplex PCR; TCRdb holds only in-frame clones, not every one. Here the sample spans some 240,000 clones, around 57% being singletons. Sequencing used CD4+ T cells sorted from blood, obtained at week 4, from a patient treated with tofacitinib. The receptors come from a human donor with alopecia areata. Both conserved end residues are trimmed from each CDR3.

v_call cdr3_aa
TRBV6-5 ASSSGRDRGASPLH
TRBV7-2 ASSLARAAEAF
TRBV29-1 SVERANTEAF
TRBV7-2 ASSSPLALSGANVLT
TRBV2 ASSLAGGPQGYEQY
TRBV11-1 ASSGPGQGSPEAF
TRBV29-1 SATPDATTGYYGYT
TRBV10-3 AISDPDEQY
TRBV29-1 SVLGGTASPYEQY
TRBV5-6 ASSLDDTDTQY
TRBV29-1 SVSGALSYGYT
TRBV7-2 ASSSRRFSGNTIY
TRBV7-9 ASSPGGYSPLH
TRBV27 ASSSWTSGVETQY
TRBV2 ASSDRVHTDTQY
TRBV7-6 ASSPQTSGGLNTGELF